This T cell receptor (beta chain) was observed in a study of T-cell memory formation after mild COVID-19. TCRdb re-analysed the 5' RACE reads in MiXCR, keeping a single row per CDR3 protein. The table shows 350,000 to 500,000 distinct CDR3 sequences, with less than 25% occurring only once. Trimming left V 7 bases short and J 0 bases short, with 9 bases between. The CDR3 covers 13 residues. This chain connects TRBV12-3 or TRBV12-4 to TRBJ2-5, with D unclear. The sample taken for sequencing was PBMCs or a T cell subset sorted from them (not recorded which). The source is an adult woman who had mild COVID-19 (a few samples of this study predate the infection). Cell type and time point are not known. The CDR3 DNA is TGTGCCAGCACCTTCAGCTACCAAGAGACCCAGTACTTC. Its protein is CASTFSYQETQYF.